This is a list of T cell receptor beta chains from one sample in a study of regulatory T cells in long-lasting Graves disease. One entry per CDR3 protein, called by TCRdb with MiXCR from the multiplex PCR reads. The sample holds 580,000 or so distinct CDR3 sequences, roughly a sixth seen once. These records were also assigned to another study, of T cells in Graves' hyperthyroidism and ophthalmopathy.

The sample here was peripheral blood mononuclear cells (PBMCs), taken at new diagnosis, from a patient treated with antithyroid drugs. The source is a man aged 18 to 35 with Graves disease. Both conserved end residues are part of each CDR3. D genes are given only for firm matches. Not all rows give a size; the values are once, few, many and, for expanded clones, a class.

v_call	j_call	clone_size	d_call	cdr3_nt	cdr3_aa
TRBV7-9	TRBJ2-7	many	TRBD1	TGTGCCAGCACCTTCGGACAGGGCCTCACCTACGAGCAGTACTTC	CASTFGQGLTYEQYF
TRBV5-1	TRBJ2-3	few	NA	TGCGCCAGCAGCTTGCGGGGGGCAGGACTCACAGATACGCAGTATTTT	CASSLRGAGLTDTQYF
TRBV10-3	TRBJ2-7	NA	NA	TGTGCCATCAGTGAGTCCGTAGACCACGAGCAGTACTTC	CAISESVDHEQYF
TRBV29-1	TRBJ2-1	many	NA	TGCAGCGCCAGGGGGCAGGGGACTAGAAATGAGCAGTTCTTC	CSARGQGTRNEQFF
TRBV28	TRBJ2-3	many	NA	TGTGCCAGCAGTTTAGGTCAGACCACAGATACGCAGTATTTT	CASSLGQTTDTQYF
TRBV20-1	TRBJ2-3	many	TRBD2	TGCAGTGCTAGAAAACCTAGCGGGAGTATCCCAGATACGCAGTATTTT	CSARKPSGSIPDTQYF
TRBV5-1	TRBJ2-1	many	NA	TGTGCCAGCAGCTTAGAGGGGCTAGGCTACAATGAGCAGTTCTTC	CASSLEGLGYNEQFF
TRBV3-1	TRBJ2-5	many	TRBD1	TGTGCCAGCAGCGGACAGGGGCCGGAGACCCAGTACTTC	CASSGQGPETQYF
TRBV12-5	TRBJ2-7	NA	TRBD1	TGTGCTAGTGGTTTGGTACTGGACAGGGGCTCCGACGAGCAGTACTTC	CASGLVLDRGSDEQYF
TRBV5-1	TRBJ2-7	NA	TRBD1	TGCGCCAGCACCCGAGACCCAGGGGGATCCCTCGAGCAGTACTTC	CASTRDPGGSLEQYF
TRBV6-5	TRBJ2-5	few	NA	TGTGCCAGCAGTTACGGGGCCGGGCTCCAAGAGACCCAGTACTTC	CASSYGAGLQETQYF